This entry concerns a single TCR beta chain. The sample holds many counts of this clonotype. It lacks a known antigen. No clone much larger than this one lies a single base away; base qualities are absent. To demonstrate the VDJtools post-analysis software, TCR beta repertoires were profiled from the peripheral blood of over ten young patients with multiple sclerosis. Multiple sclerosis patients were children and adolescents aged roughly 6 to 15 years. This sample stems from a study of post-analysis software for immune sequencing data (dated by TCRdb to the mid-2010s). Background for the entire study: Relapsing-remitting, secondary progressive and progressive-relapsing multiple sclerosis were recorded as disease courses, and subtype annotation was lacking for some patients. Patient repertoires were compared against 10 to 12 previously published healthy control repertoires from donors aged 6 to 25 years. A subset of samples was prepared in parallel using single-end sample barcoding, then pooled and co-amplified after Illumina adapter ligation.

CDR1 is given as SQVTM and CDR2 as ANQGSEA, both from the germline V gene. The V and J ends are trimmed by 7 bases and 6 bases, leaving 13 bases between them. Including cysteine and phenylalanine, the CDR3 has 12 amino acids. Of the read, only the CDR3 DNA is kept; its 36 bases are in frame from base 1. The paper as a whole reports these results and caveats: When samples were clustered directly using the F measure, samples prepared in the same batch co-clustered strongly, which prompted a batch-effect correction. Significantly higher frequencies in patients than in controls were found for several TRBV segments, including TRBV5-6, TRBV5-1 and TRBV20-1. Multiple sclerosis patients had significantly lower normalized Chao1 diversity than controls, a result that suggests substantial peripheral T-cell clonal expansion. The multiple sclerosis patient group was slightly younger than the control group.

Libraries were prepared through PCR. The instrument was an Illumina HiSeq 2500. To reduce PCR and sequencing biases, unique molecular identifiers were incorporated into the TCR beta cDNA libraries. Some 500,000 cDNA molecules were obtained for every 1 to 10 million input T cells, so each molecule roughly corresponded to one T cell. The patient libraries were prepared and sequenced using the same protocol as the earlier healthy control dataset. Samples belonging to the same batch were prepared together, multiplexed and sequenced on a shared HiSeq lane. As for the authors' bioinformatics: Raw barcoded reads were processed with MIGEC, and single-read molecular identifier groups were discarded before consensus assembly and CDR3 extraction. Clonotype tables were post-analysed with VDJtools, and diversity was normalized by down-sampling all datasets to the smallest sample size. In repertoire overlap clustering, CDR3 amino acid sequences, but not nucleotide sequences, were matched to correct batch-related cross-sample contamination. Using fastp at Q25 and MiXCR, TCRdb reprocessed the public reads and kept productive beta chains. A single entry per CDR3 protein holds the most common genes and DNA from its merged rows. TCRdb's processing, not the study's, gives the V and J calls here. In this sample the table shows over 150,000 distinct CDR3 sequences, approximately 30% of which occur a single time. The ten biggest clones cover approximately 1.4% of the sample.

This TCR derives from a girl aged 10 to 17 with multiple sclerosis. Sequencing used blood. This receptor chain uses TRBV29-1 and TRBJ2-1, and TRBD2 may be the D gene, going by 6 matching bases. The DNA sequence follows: TGCAGCGGGGACTTCCTGAGCAATGAGCAGTTCTTC. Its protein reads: CSGDFLSNEQFF.